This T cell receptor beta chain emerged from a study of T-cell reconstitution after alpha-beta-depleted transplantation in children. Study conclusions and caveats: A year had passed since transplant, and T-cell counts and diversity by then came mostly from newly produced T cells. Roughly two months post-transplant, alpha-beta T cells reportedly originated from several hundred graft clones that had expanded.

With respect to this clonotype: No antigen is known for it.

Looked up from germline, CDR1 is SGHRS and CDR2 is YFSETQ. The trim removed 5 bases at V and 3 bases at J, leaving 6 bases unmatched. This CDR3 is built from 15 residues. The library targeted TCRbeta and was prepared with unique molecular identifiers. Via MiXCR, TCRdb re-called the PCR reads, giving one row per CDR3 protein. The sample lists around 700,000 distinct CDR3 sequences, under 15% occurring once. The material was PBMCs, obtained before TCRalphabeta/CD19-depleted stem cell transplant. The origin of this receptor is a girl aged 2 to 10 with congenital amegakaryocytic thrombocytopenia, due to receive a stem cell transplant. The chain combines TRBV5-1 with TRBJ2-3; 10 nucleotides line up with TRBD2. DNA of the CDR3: TGCGCCAGCAGGACCCTAGCGGGAGTTACAGATACGCAGTATTTT. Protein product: CASRTLAGVTDTQYF. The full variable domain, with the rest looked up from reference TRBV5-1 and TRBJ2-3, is KAGVTQTPRYLIKTRGQQVTLSCSPISGHRSVSWYQQTPGQGLQFLFEYFSETQRNKGNFPGRFSGRQFSNSRSEMNVSTLELGDSALYLCASRTLAGVTDTQYFGPGTRLTVL.